This TCR beta chain was captured by sequencing in a study of blood T cells in healthy people across ages. Regarding the study as a whole: Higher diversity and more naive CD4+ cells were features of long-lived donors, compared to aged donors.

Alongside a J-beta primer mix, a sample-barcoded 5' primer served in a second PCR lasting about 7 to 11 cycles. TCRdb re-called the 5' RACE reads with MiXCR, one entry per CDR3 protein. The sample has some 730,000 distinct CDR3 sequences, roughly 20% seen once; the top ten hold about 22%. Concerning this clonotype itself: The antigen remains unidentified.

V was clipped by 5 bases and J by 3 bases, with 28 bases between them. The length of the CDR3 is 19 residues. Germline lookup yields CDR1 SGHTA and CDR2 FQGNSA. Material for sequencing was blood. The clonotype comes from a man aged 70-80 years in good health. The genes are TRBV7-2 and TRBJ1-1; tentative D call: TRBD1 (6 bases). The CDR3 DNA is TGTGCCAGCAGCCCAGTGAGTCGGGGGGCCGGTTGGGGGGACACTGAAGCTTTCTTT. Encoded protein: CASSPVSRGAGWGDTEAFF.